This record concerns one TCR beta chain sequence. Produced via immunoSEQ multiplex PCR; TCRdb's table is partial and in-frame only. This table holds under 200,000 clones, roughly 82% found once. This sample is part of a study of blood T cell repertoires in COVID-19. CDR1 is LNHDA, CDR2 SQIVND, per germline (reference sequence). The CDR3 runs to 12 residues. V lost 3 bases and J 4 bases, leaving 4 bases between the germline ends. The receptor's source is a woman in her 30s with acute or convalescent COVID-19. Sequenced input: peripheral blood. The V gene is TRBV19, the J gene TRBJ1-5; D gene unclear. For the CDR3, the DNA is TGTGCCAGTAGTATTTTAAATCAGCCCCAGCATTTT. Translating it yields CASSILNQPQHF.